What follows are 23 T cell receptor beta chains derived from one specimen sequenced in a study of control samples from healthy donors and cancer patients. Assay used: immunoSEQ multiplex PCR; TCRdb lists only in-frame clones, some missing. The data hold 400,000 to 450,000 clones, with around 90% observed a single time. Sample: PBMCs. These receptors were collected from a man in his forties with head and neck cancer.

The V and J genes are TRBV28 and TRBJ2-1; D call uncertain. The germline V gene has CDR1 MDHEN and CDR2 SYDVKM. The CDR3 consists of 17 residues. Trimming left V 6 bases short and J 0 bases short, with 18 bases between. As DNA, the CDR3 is TGTGCCAGCAGATTTTCTGCCGGCCCCAGCTCCTACAATGAGCAGTTCTTC. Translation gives CASRFSAGPSSYNEQFF.

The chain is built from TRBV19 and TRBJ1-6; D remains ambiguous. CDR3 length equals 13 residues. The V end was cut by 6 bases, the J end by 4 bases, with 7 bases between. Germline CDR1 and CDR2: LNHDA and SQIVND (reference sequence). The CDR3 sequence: CASRMNYNSPLHF. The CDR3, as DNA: TGTGCCAGTAGAATGAATTATAATTCACCCCTCCACTTT.

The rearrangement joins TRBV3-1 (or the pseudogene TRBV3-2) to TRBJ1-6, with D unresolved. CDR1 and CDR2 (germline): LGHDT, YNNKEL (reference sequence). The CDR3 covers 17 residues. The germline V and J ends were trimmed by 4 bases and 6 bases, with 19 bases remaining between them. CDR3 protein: CASSPKDPRQLNSPLHF. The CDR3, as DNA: TGTGCCAGCAGCCCAAAGGATCCGAGACAACTTAATTCACCCCTCCACTTT.

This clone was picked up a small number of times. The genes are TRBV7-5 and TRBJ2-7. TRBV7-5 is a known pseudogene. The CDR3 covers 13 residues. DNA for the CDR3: TGTGCCAGAAGTCGCCAGCAAACCTACGAGCAGTACTTC. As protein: CARSRQQTYEQYF.

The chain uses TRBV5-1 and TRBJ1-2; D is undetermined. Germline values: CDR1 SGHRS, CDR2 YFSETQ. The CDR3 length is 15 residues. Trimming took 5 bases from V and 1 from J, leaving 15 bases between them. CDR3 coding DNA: TGCGCCAGCAGACCCGGCCCGAGGGTTAACTATGGCTACACCTTC. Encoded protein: CASRPGPRVNYGYTF.

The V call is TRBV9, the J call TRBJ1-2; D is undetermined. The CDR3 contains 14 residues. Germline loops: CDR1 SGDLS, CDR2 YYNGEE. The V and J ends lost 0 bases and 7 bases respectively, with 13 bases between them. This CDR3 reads CASSVGSESGGYTF. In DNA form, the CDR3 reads TGTGCCAGCAGCGTAGGATCCGAATCCGGTGGCTACACCTTC.

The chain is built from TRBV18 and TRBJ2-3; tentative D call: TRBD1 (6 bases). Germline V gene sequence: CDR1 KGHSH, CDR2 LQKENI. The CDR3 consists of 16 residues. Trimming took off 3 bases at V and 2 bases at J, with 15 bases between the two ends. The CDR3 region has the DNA TGTGCCAGCTCACCCAATCAGGGGCCCGCCACAGATACGCAGTATTTT. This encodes CASSPNQGPATDTQYF.

In nucleotides, the CDR3 is TGTGCCAGCAGCTCGGGCGGGACTAGCGCTCAAGAGACCCAGTACTTC. The encoded protein is CASSSGGTSAQETQYF. The chain links TRBV7-6 to TRBJ2-5; 10 nucleotides line up with TRBD2. CDR1 and CDR2 (germline): SGHVS, FNYEAQ. This CDR3 is built from 16 residues. V dropped 4 bases and J dropped 2; count of bases not matched to a gene: 7.

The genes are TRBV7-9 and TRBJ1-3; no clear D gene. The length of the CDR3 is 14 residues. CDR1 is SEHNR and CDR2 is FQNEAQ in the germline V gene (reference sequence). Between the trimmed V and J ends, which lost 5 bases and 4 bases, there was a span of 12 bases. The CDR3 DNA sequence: TGTGCCAGCAGCCAAGACATTCACGGAAACACCATATATTTT. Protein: CASSQDIHGNTIYF.

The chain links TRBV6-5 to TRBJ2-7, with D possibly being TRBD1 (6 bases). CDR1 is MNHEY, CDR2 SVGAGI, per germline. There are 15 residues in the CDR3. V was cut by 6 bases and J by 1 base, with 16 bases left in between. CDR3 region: CASRTGGTLSYEQYF. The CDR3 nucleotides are TGTGCCAGCAGGACCGGTGGGACACTATCCTACGAGCAGTACTTC.

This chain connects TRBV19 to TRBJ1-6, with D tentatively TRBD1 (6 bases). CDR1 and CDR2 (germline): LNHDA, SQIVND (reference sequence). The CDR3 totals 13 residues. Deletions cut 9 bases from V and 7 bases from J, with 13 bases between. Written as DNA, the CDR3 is TGTGCCAGCGGTCAGGGGAGGAATTCACCCCTCCACTTT. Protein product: CASGQGRNSPLHF.

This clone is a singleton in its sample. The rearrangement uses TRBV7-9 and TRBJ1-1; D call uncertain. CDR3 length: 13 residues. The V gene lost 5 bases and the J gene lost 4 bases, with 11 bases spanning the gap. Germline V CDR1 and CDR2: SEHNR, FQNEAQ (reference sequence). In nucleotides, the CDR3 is TGTGCCAGCAGCCACGAGAGGCGCACTGAAGCTTTCTTT. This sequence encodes CASSHERRTEAFF.

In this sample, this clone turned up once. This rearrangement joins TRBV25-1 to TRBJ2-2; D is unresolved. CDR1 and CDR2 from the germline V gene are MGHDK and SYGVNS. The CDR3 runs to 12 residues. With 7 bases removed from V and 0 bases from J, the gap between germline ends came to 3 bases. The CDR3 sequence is CASNTNTGELFF. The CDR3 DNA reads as TGTGCCAGCAACACGAACACCGGGGAGCTGTTTTTT. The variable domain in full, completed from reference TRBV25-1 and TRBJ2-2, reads EADIYQTPRYLVIGTGKKITLECSQTMGHDKMYWYQQDPGMELHLIHYSYGVNSTEKGDLSSESTVSRIRTEHFPLTLESARPSHTSQYLCASNTNTGELFFGEGSRLTVL.

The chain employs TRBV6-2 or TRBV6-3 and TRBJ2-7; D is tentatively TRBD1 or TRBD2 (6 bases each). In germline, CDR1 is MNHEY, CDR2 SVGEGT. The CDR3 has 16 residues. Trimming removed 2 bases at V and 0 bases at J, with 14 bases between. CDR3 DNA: TGTGCCAGCAGTTACCCGAAGGGGGAGGTCTCCTACGAGCAGTACTTC. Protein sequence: CASSYPKGEVSYEQYF.

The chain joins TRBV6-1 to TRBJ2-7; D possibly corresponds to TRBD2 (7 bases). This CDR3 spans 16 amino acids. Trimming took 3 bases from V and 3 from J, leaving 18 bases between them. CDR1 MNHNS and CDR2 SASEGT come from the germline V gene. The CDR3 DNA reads TGTGCCAGCAGTGAGGAGGGGGGGGATTGGGACTACGAGCAGTACTTC. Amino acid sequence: CASSEEGGDWDYEQYF.

The CDR3 DNA reads as TGTGCCAGCAGCCAGGATACCGGGGAGCTGTTTTTT. Translation gives CASSQDTGELFF. The chain couples TRBV3-1 (or the pseudogene TRBV3-2) to TRBJ2-2; the D is unclear. The germline gives CDR1 LGHDT, CDR2 YNNKEL (reference sequence). The V and J ends lost 3 bases and 5 bases respectively, with 4 bases between them. The CDR3 contains 12 residues.

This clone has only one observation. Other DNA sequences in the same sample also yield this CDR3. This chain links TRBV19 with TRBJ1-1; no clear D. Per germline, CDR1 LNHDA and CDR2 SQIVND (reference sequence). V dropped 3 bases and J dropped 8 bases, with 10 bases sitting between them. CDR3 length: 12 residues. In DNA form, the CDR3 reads TGTGCCAGTAGTATCGCAGGCCGAGAAGCTTTCTTT. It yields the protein CASSIAGREAFF.

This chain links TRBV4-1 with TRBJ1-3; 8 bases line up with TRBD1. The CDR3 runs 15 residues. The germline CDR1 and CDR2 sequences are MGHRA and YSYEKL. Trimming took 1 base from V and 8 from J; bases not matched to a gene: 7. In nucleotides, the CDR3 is TGCGCCAGCAGCCAAGGAGGACAGGGAGGATACACCATATATTTT. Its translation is CASSQGGQGGYTIYF.

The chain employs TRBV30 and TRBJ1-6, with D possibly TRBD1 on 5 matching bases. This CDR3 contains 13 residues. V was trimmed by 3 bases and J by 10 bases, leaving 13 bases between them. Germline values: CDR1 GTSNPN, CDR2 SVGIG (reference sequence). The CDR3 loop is CAWRNERGSPLHF. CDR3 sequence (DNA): TGTGCCTGGAGGAATGAAAGGGGATCACCCCTCCACTTT. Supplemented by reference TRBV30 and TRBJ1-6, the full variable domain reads SQTIHQWPATLVQPVGSPLSLECTVEGTSNPNLYWYRQAAGRGLQLLFYSVGIGQISSEVPQNLSASRPQDRQFILSSKKLLLSDSGFYLCAWRNERGSPLHFGNGTRLTVT.

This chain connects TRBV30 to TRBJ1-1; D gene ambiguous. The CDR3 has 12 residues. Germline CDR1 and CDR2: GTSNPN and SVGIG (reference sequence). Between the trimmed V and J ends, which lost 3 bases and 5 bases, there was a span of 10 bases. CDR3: CAWRVTRTEAFF. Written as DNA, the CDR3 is TGTGCCTGGAGGGTTACCAGAACTGAAGCTTTCTTT.

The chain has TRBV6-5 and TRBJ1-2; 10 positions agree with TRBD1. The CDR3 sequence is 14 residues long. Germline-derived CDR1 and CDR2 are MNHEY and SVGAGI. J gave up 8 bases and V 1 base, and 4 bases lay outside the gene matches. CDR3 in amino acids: CASSYLGQGLGYTF. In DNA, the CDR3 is TGTGCCAGCAGTTACTTGGGACAGGGGTTAGGCTACACCTTC.

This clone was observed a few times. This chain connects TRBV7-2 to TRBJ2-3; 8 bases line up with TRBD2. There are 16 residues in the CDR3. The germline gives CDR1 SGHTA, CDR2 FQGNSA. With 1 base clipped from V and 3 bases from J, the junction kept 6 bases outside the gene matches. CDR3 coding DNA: TGTGCCAGCAGCTTAGATGGGCGGGGGGAGACAGATACGCAGTATTTT. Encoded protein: CASSLDGRGETDTQYF.

The CDR3, as DNA: TGTGCCTCAGGGGGACTAGCGGGAGGCCCAAGCTCCTACAATGAGCAGTTCTTC. This sequence encodes CASGGLAGGPSSYNEQFF. V and J are TRBV10-3 and TRBJ2-1, with 15 bases identical to TRBD2. CDR1 is ENHRY and CDR2 is SYGVKD in the germline V gene. Losses at the gene ends were 11 bases for V and 0 bases for J; bases not matched to a gene: 11. This CDR3 spans 18 amino acids.